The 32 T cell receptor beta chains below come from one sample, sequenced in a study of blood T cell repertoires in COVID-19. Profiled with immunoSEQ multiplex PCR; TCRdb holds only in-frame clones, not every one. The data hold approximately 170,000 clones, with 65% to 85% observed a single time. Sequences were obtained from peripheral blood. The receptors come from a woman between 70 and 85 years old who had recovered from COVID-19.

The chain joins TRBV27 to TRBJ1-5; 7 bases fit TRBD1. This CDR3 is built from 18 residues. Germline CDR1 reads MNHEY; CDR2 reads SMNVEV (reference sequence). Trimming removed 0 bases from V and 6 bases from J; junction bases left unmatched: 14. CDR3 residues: CASSLSHQQGWGSQPQHF. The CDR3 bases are TGTGCCAGCAGTTTATCGCACCAACAGGGGTGGGGTTCTCAGCCCCAGCATTTT.

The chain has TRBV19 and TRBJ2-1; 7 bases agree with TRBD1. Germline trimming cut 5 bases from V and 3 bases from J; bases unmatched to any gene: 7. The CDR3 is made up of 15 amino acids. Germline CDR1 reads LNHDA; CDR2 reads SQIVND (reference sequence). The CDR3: CASSPTGALYNEQFF. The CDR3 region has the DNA TGTGCCAGTAGTCCCACAGGGGCCCTCTACAATGAGCAGTTCTTC. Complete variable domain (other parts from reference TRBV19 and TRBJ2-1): DGGITQSPKYLFRKEGQNVTLSCEQNLNHDAMYWYRQDPGQGLRLIYYSQIVNDFQKGDIAEGYSVSREKKESFPLTVTSAQKNPTAFYLCASSPTGALYNEQFFGPGTRLTVL.

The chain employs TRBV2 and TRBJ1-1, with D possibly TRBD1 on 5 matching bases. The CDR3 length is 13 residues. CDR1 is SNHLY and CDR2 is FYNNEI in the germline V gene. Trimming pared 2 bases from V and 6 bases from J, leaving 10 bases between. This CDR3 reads CASSERKGSEAFF. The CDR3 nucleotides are TGTGCCAGCAGTGAAAGGAAGGGGTCTGAAGCTTTCTTT.

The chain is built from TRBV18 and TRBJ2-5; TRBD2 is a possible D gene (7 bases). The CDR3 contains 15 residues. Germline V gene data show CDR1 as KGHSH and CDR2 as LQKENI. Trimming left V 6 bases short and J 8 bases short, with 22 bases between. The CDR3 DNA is TGTGCCAGCTCTGGGGCGGGGGCTCCATCTGGCACCCAGTACTTC. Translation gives CASSGAGAPSGTQYF.

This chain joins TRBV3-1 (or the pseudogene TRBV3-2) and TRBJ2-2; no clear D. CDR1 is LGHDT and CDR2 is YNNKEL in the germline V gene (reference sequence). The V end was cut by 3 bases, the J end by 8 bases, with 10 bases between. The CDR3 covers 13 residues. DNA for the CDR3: TGTGCCAGCAGCCAGGGCCTACGGGGGGAGCTGTTTTTT. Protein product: CASSQGLRGELFF.

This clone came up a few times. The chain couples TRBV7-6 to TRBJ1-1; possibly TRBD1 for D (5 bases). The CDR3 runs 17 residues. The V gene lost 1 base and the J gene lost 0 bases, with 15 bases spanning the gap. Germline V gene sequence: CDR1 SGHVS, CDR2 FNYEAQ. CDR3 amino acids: CASSLGGDGSMNTEAFF. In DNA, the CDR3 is TGTGCCAGCAGCTTAGGGGGGGACGGAAGCATGAACACTGAAGCTTTCTTT. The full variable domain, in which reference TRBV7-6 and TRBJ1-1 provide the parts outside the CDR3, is GAGVSQSPRYKVTKRGQDVALRCDPISGHVSLYWYRQALGQGPEFLTYFNYEAQQDKSGLPNDRFSAERPEGSISTLTIQRTEQRDSAMYRCASSLGGDGSMNTEAFFGQGTRLTVV.

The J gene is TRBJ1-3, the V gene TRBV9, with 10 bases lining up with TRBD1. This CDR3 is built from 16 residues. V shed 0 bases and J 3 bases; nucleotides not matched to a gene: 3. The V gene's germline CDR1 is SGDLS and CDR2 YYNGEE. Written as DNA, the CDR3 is TGTGCCAGCAGCGTAGCCGGACAGGGGGGTGGAAACACCATATATTTT. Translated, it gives CASSVAGQGGGNTIYF.

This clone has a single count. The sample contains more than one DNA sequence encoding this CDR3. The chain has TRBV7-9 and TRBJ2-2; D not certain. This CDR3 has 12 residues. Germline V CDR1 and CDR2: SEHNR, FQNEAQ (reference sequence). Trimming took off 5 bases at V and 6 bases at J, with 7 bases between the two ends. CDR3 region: CASSPDSGELFF. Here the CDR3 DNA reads TGTGCCAGCAGCCCCGACTCCGGGGAGCTGTTTTTT.

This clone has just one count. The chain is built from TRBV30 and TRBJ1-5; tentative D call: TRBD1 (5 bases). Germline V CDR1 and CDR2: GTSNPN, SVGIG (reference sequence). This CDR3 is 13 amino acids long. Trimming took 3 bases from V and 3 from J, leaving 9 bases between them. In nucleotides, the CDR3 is TGTGCCTGGAGGGCGGACAACAATCAGCCCCAGCATTTT. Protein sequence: CAWRADNNQPQHF.

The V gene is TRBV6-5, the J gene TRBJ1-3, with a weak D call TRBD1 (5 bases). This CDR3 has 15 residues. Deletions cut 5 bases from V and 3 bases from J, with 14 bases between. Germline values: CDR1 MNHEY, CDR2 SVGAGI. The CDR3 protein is CASSPQGGGGNTIYF. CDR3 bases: TGTGCCAGCAGTCCCCAGGGCGGCGGTGGAAACACCATATATTTT.

In DNA form, the CDR3 reads TGCGCCAGCAGCTTGGTGACAGGGGGAGTAGGTGAAAAACTGTTTTTT. Its protein is CASSLVTGGVGEKLFF. The V and J genes are TRBV5-1 and TRBJ1-4; 9 positions agree with TRBD1. V gave up 0 bases and J gave up 7 bases; unmatched junction bases: 7. CDR3 length: 16 residues. Per the germline V gene, CDR1 is SGHRS and CDR2 is YFSETQ.

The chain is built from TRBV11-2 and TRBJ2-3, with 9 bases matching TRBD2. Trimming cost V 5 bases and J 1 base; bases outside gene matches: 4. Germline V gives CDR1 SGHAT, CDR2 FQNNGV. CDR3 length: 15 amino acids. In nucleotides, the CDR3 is TGTGCCAGCAGCAGGCGGACTAGCGGCACAGATACGCAGTATTTT. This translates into CASSRRTSGTDTQYF.

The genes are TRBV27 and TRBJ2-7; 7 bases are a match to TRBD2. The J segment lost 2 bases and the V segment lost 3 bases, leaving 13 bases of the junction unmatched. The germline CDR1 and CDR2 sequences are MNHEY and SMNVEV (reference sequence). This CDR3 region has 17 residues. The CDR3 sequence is CASSFAPTSPWPYEQYF. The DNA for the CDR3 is TGTGCCAGCAGTTTTGCCCCGACTAGCCCTTGGCCCTACGAGCAGTACTTC.

CDR3 coding DNA: TGTGCCAGCAGCTTGGCGTTTAGCGGGCTCACAGATACGCAGTATTTT. It encodes CASSLAFSGLTDTQYF. This rearrangement joins TRBV5-4 to TRBJ2-3, with TRBD2 matching over 7 bases. The ends lost 0 bases at V and 2 bases at J; junction bases unmatched: 6. The CDR3 totals 16 residues. Germline CDR1 is SGHNT and CDR2 is YYREEE (reference sequence).

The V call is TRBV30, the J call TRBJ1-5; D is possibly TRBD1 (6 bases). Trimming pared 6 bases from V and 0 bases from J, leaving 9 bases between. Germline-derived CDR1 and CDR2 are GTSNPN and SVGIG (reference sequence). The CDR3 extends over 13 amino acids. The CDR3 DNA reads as TGTGCCTGCGGACAGTATAGCAATCAGCCCCAGCATTTT. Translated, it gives CACGQYSNQPQHF.

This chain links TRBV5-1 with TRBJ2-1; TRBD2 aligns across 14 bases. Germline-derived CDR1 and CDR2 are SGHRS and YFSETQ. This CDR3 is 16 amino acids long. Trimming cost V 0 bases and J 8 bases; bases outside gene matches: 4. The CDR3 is CASSLGGTSGSYEQFF. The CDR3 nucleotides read TGCGCCAGCAGCTTGGGGGGGACTAGCGGGAGCTATGAGCAGTTCTTC. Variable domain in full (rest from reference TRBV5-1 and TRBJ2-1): KAGVTQTPRYLIKTRGQQVTLSCSPISGHRSVSWYQQTPGQGLQFLFEYFSETQRNKGNFPGRFSGRQFSNSRSEMNVSTLELGDSALYLCASSLGGTSGSYEQFFGPGTRLTVL.

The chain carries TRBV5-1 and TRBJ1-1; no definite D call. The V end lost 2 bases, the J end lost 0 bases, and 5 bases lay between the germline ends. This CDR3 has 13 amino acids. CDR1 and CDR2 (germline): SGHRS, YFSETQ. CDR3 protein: CASSFEMNTEAFF. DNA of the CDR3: TGCGCCAGCAGCTTCGAGATGAACACTGAAGCTTTCTTT.

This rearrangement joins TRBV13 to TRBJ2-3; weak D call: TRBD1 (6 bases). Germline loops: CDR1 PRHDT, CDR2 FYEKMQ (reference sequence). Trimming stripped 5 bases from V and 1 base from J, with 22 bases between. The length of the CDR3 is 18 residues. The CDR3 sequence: CASSNRAAVSGGTDTQYF. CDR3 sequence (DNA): TGTGCCAGCAGCAACCGGGCCGCGGTGTCAGGGGGCACAGATACGCAGTATTTT. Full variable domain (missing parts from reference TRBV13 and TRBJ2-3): AAGVIQSPRHLIKEKRETATLKCYPIPRHDTVYWYQQGPGQDPQFLISFYEKMQSDKGSIPDRFSAQQFSDYHSELNMSSLELGDSALYFCASSNRAAVSGGTDTQYFGPGTRLTVL.

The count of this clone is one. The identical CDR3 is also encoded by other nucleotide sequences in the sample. CDR3 DNA sequence: TGTGCCTGGAGTGTACTTGCAGAGACCCAGTACTTC. Translating gives CAWSVLAETQYF. J is TRBJ2-5 and V is TRBV30; D gene uncertain. Germline assignment: CDR1 GTSNPN and CDR2 SVGIG (reference sequence). The ends were cut back, 0 bases at V and 4 bases at J, with 6 bases in the middle. This CDR3 contains 12 residues. The entire variable domain, with the rest obtained from reference TRBV30 and TRBJ2-5, is as follows: SQTIHQWPATLVQPVGSPLSLECTVEGTSNPNLYWYRQAAGRGLQLLFYSVGIGQISSEVPQNLSASRPQDRQFILSSKKLLLSDSGFYLCAWSVLAETQYFGPGTRLLVL.

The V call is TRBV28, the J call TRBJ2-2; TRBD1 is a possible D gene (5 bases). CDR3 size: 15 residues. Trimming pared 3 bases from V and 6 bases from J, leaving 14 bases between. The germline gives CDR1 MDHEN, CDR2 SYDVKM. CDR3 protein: CASSFDREGAGELFF. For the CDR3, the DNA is TGTGCCAGCAGTTTCGACAGAGAAGGGGCCGGGGAGCTGTTTTTT.

CDR3 protein: CASSLAPGAYEQYF. CDR3 in DNA: TGCGCCAGCAGCTTGGCTCCGGGGGCCTACGAGCAGTACTTC. The chain links TRBV5-1 to TRBJ2-7; weak D call: TRBD2 (6 bases). V shed 0 bases and J shed 2 bases, with 9 bases lying between them. CDR1 and CDR2 (germline): SGHRS, YFSETQ. The CDR3 loop spans 14 amino acids.

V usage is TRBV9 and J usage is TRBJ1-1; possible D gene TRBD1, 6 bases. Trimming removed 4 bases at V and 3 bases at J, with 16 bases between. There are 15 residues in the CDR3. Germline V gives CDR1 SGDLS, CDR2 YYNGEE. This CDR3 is CASSPRGTGDTEAFF. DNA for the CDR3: TGTGCCAGCAGCCCGAGGGGGACCGGAGACACTGAAGCTTTCTTT.

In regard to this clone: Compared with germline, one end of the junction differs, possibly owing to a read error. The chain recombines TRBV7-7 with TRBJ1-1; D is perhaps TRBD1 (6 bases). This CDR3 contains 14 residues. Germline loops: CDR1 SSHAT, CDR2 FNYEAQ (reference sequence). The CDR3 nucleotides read TGTGCTAGCAGCTTGGGGGGGCCGGGAACTGAAGCTTTCTTT. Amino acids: CASSLGGPGTEAFF.

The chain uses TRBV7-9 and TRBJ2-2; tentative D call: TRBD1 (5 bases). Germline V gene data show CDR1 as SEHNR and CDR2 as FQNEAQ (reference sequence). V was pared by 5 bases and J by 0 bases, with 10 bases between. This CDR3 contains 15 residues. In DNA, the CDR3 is TGTGCCAGCAGCACTACAGGCCCGAACACCGGGGAGCTGTTTTTT. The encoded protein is CASSTTGPNTGELFF. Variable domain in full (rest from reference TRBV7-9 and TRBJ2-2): DTGVSQNPRHKITKRGQNVTFRCDPISEHNRLYWYRQTLGQGPEFLTYFQNEAQLEKSRLLSDRFSAERPKGSFSTLEIQRTEQGDSAMYLCASSTTGPNTGELFFGEGSRLTVL.

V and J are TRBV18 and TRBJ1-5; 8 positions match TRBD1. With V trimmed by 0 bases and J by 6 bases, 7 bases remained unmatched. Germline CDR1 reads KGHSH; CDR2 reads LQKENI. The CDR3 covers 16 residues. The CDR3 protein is CASSPPGQAGIQPQHF. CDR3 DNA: TGTGCCAGCTCACCACCGGGACAGGCGGGGATTCAGCCCCAGCATTTT.

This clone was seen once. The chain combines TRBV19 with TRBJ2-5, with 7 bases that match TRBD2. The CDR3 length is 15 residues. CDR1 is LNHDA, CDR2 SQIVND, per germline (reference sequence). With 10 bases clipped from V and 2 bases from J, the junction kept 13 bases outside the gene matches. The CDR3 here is CATSPGNGRQETQYF. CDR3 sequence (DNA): TGTGCCACCTCTCCGGGGAACGGGAGGCAAGAGACCCAGTACTTC.

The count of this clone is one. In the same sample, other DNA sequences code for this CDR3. The CDR3 nucleotides are TGCGCCAGCAGCGCCGGGACAGGGTATGGCTACACCTTC. Translating gives CASSAGTGYGYTF. The chain couples TRBV5-1 to TRBJ1-2; the match to TRBD1 covers 9 bases. The trim removed 4 bases at V and 5 bases at J, leaving 3 bases unmatched. This CDR3 contains 13 residues. Per germline, CDR1 SGHRS and CDR2 YFSETQ.

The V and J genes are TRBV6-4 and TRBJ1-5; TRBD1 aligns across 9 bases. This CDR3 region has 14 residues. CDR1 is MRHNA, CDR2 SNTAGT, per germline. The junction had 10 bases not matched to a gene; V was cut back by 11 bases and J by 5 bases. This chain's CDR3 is CARRDREGDQPQHF. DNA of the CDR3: TGTGCCCGGCGGGACAGGGAGGGGGATCAGCCCCAGCATTTT.

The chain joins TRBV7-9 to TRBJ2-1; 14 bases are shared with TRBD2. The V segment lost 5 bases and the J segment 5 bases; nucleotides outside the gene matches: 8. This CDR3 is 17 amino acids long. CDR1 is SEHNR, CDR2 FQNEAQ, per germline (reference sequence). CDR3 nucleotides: TGTGCCAGCAGCCCCCGGACTAGCGGGGGGTCAAACAATGAGCAGTTCTTC. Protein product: CASSPRTSGGSNNEQFF.

The CDR3 spells CASSLYGSGNTIYF. The CDR3 DNA reads TGTGCCAGCTCCCTATATGGCTCTGGAAACACCATATATTTT. The chain employs TRBV18 and TRBJ1-3; D unclear. CDR1 is KGHSH, CDR2 LQKENI, per germline. This CDR3 is built from 14 residues. Trimming took 6 bases from V and 0 from J, leaving 9 bases between them.

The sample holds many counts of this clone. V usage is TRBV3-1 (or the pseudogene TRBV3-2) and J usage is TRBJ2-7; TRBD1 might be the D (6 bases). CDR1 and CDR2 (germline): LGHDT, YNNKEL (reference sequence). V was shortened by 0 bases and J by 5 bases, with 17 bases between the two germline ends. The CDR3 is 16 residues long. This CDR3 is CASSQERGRGVDEQYF. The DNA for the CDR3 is TGTGCCAGCAGCCAAGAAAGGGGCAGGGGAGTGGACGAGCAGTACTTC.

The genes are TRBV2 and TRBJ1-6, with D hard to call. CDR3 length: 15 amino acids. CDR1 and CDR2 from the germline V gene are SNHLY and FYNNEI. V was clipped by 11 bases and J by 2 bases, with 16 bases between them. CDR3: CAGLPSRAYNSPLHF. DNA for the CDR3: TGTGCCGGACTCCCGTCGCGGGCCTATAATTCACCCCTCCACTTT.